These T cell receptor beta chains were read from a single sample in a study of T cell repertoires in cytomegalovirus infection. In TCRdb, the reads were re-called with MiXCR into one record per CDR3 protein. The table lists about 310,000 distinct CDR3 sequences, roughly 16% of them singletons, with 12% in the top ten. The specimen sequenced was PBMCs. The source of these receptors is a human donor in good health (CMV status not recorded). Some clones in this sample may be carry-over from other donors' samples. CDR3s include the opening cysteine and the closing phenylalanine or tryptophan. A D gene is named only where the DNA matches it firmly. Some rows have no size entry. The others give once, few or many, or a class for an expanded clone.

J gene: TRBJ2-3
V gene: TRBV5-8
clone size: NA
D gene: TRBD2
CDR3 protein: CASSGPGLAGISTDTQYF
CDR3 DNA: TGTGCCAGCAGCGGACCGGGACTAGCGGGGATTAGCACAGATACGCAGTATTTT

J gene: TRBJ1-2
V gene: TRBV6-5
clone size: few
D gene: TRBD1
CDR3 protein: CASSQDRGVPGYTF
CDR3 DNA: TGTGCCAGCAGTCAGGACAGGGGGGTTCCGGGCTACACCTTC

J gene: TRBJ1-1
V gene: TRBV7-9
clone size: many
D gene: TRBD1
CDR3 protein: CASSHRDRGNTEAFF
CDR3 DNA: TGTGCCAGCAGCCACCGGGACAGGGGTAACACTGAAGCTTTCTTT

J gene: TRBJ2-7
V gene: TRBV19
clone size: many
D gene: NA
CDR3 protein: CASSGEHQAGYEQYF
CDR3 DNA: TGTGCCAGCAGTGGGGAACACCAAGCGGGCTACGAGCAGTACTTC

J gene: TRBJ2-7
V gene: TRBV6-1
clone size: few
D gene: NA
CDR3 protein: CASSRTGYDSYEQYF
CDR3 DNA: TGTGCCAGCAGTAGGACTGGATACGACTCCTACGAGCAGTACTTC

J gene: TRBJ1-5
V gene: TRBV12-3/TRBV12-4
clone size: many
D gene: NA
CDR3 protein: CASSLEGRRNQPQHF
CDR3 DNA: TGTGCCAGCAGTTTGGAAGGGAGGCGAAATCAGCCCCAGCATTTT

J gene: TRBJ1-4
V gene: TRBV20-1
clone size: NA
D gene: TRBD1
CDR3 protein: CSASDLGQGGEKLFF
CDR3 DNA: TGCAGTGCTTCGGACCTAGGGCAGGGGGGGGAAAAACTGTTTTTT

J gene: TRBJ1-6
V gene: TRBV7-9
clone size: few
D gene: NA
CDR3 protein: CASDDPTSRTVVLNSPLHF
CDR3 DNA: TGTGCCAGCGACGATCCGACGAGCAGGACGGTCGTTCTAAATTCACCCCTCCACTTT

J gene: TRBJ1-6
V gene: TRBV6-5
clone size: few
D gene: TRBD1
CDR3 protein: CASTGTGHSPLHF
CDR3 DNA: TGTGCCAGCACCGGGACAGGGCATTCACCCCTCCACTTT

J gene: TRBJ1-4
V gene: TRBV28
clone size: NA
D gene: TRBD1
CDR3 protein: CASSPDLGTGHDEKLFF
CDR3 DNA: TGTGCCAGCAGTCCCGACCTCGGGACAGGCCATGATGAAAAACTGTTTTTT

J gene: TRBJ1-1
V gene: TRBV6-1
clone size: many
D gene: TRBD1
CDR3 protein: CASSTSRDRGGTEAFF
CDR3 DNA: TGTGCCAGCAGCACGAGCCGGGACAGGGGAGGCACTGAAGCTTTCTTT

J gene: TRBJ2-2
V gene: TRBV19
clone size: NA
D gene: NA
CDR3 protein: CASSIEASRAGELFF
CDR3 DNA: TGTGCCAGTAGTATAGAGGCCAGCAGGGCCGGGGAGCTGTTTTTT

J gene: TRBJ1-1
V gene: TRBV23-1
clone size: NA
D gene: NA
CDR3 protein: CASSPVWRTEAFF
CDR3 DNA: TGCGCCAGCAGTCCCGTCTGGAGGACTGAAGCTTTCTTT

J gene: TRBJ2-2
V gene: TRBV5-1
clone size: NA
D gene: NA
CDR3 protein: CASRPFGRSDTGELFF
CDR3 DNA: TGCGCCAGCCGGCCCTTTGGGAGGTCGGACACCGGGGAGCTGTTTTTT

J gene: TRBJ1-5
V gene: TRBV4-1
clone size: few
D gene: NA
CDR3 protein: CASSQDKGGSNQPQHF
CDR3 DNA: TGCGCCAGCAGCCAAGATAAGGGTGGTAGCAATCAGCCCCAGCATTTT

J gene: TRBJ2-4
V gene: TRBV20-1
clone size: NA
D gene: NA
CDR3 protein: CSAPMGGGKNIQYF
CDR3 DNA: TGCAGTGCGCCCATGGGGGGAGGCAAAAACATTCAGTACTTC

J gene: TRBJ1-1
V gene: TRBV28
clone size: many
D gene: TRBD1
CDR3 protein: CASSVLPGTDTEAFF
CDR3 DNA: TGTGCCAGCAGTGTCTTACCTGGGACAGACACTGAAGCTTTCTTT

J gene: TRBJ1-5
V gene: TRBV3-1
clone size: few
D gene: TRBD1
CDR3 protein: CASSQSTGDQPQHF
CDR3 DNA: TGTGCCAGCAGCCAATCGACAGGGGACCAGCCCCAGCATTTT

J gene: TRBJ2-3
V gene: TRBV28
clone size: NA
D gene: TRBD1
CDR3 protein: CASSPDRALGATDTQYF
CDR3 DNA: TGTGCCAGCAGTCCGGACAGGGCCCTCGGGGCCACAGATACGCAGTATTTT

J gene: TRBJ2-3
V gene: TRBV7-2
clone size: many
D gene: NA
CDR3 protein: CASSQGYQRDYTDTQYF
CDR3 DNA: TGTGCCAGCAGCCAGGGGTACCAGAGAGACTACACAGATACGCAGTATTTT

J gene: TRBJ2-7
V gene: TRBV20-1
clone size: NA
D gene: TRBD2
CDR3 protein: CSAPGLAGSTYEQYF
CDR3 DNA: TGCAGTGCTCCCGGACTAGCGGGGAGCACCTACGAGCAGTACTTC

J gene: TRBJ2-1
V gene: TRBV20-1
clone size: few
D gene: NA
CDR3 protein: CSAKMFNEQFF
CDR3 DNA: TGCAGTGCTAAAATGTTCAATGAGCAGTTCTTC

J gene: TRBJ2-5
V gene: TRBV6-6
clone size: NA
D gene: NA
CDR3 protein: CASSYSPGRKTLVETQYF
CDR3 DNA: TGTGCCAGCAGTTACTCTCCCGGCAGGAAAACCCTGGTGGAGACCCAGTACTTC

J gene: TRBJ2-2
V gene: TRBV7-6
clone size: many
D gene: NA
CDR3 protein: CASSSRPGPNTGELFF
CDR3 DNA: TGTGCCAGCAGCTCAAGACCGGGGCCGAACACCGGGGAGCTGTTTTTT

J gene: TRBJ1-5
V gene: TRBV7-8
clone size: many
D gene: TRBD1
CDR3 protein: CASSPNPGQGNQPQHF
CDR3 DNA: TGTGCCAGCAGCCCGAACCCGGGACAGGGTAATCAGCCCCAGCATTTT

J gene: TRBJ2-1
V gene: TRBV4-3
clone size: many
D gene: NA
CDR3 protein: CASSQTTGLNPFSYNEQFF
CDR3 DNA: TGCGCCAGCAGCCAGACGACAGGCCTGAACCCTTTCTCCTACAATGAGCAGTTCTTC

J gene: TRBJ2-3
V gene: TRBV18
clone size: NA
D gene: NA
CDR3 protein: CASSPRGSDTQYF
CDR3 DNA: TGTGCCAGCTCACCACGGGGATCGGATACGCAGTATTTT

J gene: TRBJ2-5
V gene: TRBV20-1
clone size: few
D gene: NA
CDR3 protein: CSARRQPEETQYF
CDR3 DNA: TGCAGTGCTAGGCGACAGCCAGAAGAGACCCAGTACTTC

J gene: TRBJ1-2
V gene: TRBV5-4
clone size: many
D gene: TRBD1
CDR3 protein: CASGTLQGENYGYTF
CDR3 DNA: TGTGCCAGCGGAACCCTACAGGGGGAGAACTATGGCTACACCTTC

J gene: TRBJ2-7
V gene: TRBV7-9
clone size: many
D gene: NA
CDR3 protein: CASSLLGTSYEQYF
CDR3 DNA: TGTGCCAGCAGCTTACTGGGAACTTCCTACGAGCAGTACTTC

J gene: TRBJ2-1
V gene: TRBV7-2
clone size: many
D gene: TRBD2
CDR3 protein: CASTFPGLAYNEQFF
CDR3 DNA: TGTGCCAGCACCTTCCCGGGACTAGCTTACAATGAGCAGTTCTTC

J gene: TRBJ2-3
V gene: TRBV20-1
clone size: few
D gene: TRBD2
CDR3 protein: CSARGTSGNTDTQYF
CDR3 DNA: TGCAGTGCTAGGGGGACTAGCGGAAACACAGATACGCAGTATTTT

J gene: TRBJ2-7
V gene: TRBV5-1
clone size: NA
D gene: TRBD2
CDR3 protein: CASSTGLATYEQYF
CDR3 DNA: TGCGCCAGCAGCACTGGACTAGCTACCTACGAGCAGTACTTC

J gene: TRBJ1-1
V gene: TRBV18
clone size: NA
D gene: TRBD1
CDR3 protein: CASSTTGSGEAFF
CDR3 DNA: TGTGCCAGCTCAACGACAGGGAGTGGTGAAGCTTTCTTT

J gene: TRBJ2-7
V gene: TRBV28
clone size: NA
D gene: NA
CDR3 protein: CASRREARGKAYEQYF
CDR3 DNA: TGTGCCAGCAGACGAGAGGCCAGGGGAAAGGCCTACGAGCAGTACTTC

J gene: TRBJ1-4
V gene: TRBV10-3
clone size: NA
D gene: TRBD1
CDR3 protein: CAISAGTASIATNEKLFF
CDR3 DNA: TGTGCCATCAGTGCCGGGACAGCTTCAATTGCAACTAATGAAAAACTGTTTTTT

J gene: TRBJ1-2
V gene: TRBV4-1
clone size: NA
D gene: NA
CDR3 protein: CASSQVAGPGYTF
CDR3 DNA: TGCGCCAGCAGCCAAGTTGCGGGGCCCGGCTACACCTTC

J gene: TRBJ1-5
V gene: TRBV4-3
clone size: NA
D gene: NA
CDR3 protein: CASSQDVDQPQHF
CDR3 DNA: TGCGCCAGCAGCCAAGATGTCGATCAGCCCCAGCATTTT

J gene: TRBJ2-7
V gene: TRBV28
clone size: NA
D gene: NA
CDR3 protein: CASSLSLNEQYF
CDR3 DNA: TGTGCCAGCAGTTTAAGCCTGAACGAGCAGTACTTC

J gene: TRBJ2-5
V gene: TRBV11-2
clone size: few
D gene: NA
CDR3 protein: CASSTKRKKWQGLETQYF
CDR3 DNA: TGTGCCAGCAGCACGAAACGCAAGAAGTGGCAGGGGCTAGAGACCCAGTACTTC

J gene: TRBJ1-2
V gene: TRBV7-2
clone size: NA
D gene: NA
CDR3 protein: CASSLWANPGNYGYTF
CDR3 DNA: TGTGCCAGCAGCTTATGGGCGAATCCGGGGAACTATGGCTACACCTTC

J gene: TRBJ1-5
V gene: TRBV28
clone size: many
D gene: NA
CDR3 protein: CASSSLGFSNQPQHF
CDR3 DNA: TGTGCCAGCAGTTCACTTGGCTTTAGCAATCAGCCCCAGCATTTT

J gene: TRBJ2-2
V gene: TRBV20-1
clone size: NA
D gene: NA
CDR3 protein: CSARDGGYTGELFF
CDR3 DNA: TGCAGTGCTAGGGACGGAGGTTACACCGGGGAGCTGTTTTTT